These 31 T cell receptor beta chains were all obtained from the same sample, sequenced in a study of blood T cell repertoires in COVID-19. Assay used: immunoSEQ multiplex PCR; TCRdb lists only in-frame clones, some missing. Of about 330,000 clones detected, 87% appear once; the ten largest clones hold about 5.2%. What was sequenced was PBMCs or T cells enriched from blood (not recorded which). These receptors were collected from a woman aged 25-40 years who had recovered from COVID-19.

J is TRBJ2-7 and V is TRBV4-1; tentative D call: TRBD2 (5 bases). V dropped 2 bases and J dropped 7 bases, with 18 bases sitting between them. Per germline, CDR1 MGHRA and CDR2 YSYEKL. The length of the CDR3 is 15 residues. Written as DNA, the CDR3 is TGCGCCAGCAGCCAAAGGATCGGAACCGAGCGGGAGCAGTACTTC. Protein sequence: CASSQRIGTEREQYF.

The CDR3 spells CASSEGQTDNSPLHF. CDR3 sequence (DNA): TGTGCCAGCAGTGAGGGGCAGACGGATAATTCACCCCTCCACTTT. The genes are TRBV6-1 and TRBJ1-6, with a possible D match to TRBD1 (5 bases). Germline loops: CDR1 MNHNS, CDR2 SASEGT. V dropped 3 bases and J dropped 5 bases, with 11 bases sitting between them. The CDR3 contains 15 residues.

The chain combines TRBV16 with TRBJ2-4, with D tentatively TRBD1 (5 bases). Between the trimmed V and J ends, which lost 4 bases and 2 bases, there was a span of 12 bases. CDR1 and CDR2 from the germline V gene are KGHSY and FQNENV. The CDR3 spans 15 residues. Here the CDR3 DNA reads TGTGCCAGCAGCCTAAATCAGGGCACCAAAAACATTCAGTACTTC. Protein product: CASSLNQGTKNIQYF.

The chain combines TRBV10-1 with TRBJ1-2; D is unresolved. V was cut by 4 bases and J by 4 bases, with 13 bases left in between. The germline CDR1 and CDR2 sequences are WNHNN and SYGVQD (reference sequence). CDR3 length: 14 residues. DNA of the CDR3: TGCGCCAGCAGTGCCGATTACTCGGGCTATGGCTACACCTTC. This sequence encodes CASSADYSGYGYTF.

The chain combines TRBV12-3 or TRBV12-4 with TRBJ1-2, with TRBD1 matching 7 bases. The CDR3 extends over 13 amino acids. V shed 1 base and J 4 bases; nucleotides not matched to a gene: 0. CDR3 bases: TGTGCCAGCAGTTTAGGGGACAGCTATGGCTACACCTTC. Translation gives CASSLGDSYGYTF.

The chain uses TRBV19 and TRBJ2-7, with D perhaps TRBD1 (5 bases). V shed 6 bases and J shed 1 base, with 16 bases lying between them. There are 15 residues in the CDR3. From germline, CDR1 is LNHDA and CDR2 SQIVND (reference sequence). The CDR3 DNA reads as TGTGCCAGTAGAGACAGCGACGGTGCTTCCTACGAGCAGTACTTC. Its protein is CASRDSDGASYEQYF.

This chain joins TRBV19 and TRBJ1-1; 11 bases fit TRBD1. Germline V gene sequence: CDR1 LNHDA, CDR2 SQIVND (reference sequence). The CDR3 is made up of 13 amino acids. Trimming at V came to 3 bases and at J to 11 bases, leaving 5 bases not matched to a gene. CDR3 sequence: CASSMGTGGRAFF. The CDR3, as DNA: TGTGCCAGTAGTATGGGGACAGGGGGGCGCGCTTTCTTT.

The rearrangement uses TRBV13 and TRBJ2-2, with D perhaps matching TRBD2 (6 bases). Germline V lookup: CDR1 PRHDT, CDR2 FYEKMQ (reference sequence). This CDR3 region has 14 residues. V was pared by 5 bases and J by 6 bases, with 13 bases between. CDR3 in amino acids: CASSLTSEAGELFF. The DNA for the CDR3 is TGTGCCAGCAGCCTGACTAGTGAAGCCGGGGAGCTGTTTTTT.

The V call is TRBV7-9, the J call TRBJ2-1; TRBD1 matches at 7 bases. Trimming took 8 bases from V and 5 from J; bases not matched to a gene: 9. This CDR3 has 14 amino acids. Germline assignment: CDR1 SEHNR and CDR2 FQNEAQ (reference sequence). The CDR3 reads CASEQGLRDNEQFF. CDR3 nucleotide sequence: TGTGCCAGCGAACAGGGGTTACGGGACAATGAGCAGTTCTTC.

The CDR3 nucleotides read TGTGCCAGTAGTATCGTCCCAGGGGCCACTAATGAAAAACTGTTTTTT. It encodes CASSIVPGATNEKLFF. The chain joins TRBV19 to TRBJ1-4, with D perhaps matching TRBD1 (6 bases). There are 16 residues in the CDR3. The ends were cut back, 3 bases at V and 2 bases at J, with 13 bases in the middle. From germline, CDR1 is LNHDA and CDR2 SQIVND (reference sequence).

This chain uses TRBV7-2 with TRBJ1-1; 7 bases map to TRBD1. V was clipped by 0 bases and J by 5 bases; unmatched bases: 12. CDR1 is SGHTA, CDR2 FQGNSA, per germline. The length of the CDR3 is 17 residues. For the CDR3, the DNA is TGTGCCAGCAGCTTAGCTTACCCGACAGGGTGGGATACTGAAGCTTTCTTT. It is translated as CASSLAYPTGWDTEAFF.

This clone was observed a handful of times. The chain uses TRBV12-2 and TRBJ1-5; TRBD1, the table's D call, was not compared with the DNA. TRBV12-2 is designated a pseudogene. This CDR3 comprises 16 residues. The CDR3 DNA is TGTGCAAGTCGCTTTCTTCCCCACCAGGGCTGTCAGCCCCAGCATTTT. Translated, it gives CASRFLPHQGCQPQHF.

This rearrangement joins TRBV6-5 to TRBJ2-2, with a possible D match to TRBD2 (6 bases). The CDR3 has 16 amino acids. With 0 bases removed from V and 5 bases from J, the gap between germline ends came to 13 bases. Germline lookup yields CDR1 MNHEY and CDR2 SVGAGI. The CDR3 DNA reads TGTGCCAGCAGTTACTCCTGGGCGGCGGGGACCGGGGAGCTGTTTTTT. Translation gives CASSYSWAAGTGELFF.

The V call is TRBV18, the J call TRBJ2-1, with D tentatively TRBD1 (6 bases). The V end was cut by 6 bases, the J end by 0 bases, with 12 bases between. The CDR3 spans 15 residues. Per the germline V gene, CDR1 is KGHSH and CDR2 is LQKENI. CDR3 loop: CASSPTGSSYNEQFF. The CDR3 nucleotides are TGTGCCAGCTCCCCAACAGGGTCCTCCTACAATGAGCAGTTCTTC.

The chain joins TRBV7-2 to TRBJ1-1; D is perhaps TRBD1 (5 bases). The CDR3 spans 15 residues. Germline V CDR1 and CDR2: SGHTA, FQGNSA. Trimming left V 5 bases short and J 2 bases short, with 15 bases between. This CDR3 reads CASSPRGGANTEAFF. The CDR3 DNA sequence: TGTGCCAGCAGCCCACGAGGCGGGGCCAACACTGAAGCTTTCTTT.

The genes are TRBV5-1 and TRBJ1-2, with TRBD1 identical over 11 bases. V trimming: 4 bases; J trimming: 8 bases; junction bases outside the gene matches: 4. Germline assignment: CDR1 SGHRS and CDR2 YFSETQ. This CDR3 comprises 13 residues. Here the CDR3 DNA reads TGCGCCAGCAGCAACCGGACAGGGGGCGGCTACACCTTC. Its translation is CASSNRTGGGYTF.

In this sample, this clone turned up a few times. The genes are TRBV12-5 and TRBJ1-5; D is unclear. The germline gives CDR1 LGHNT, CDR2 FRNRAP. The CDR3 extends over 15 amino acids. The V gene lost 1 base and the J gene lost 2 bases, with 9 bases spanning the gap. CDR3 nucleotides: TGTGCTAGTGGTTTGGACAGCCGCGGCAATCAGCCCCAGCATTTT. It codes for CASGLDSRGNQPQHF.

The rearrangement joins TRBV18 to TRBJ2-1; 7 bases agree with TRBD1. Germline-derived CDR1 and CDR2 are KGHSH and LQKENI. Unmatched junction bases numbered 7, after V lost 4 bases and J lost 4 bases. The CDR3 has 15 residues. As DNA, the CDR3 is TGTGCCAGCTCACAGACAGGGACGGGATACAATGAGCAGTTCTTC. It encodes CASSQTGTGYNEQFF.

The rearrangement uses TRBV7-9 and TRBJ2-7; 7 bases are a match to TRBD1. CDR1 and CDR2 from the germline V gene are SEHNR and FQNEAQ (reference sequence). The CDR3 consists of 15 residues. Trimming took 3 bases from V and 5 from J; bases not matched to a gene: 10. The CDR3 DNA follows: TGTGCCAGCAGCTTTTCGCGACAGGGCCGACACGAGCAGTACTTC. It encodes CASSFSRQGRHEQYF.

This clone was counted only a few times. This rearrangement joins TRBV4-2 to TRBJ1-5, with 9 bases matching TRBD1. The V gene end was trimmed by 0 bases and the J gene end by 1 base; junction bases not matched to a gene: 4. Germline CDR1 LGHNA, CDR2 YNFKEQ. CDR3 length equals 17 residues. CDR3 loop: CASSQDRQGVSNQPQHF. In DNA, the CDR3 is TGTGCCAGCAGCCAAGACCGACAGGGGGTAAGCAATCAGCCCCAGCATTTT.

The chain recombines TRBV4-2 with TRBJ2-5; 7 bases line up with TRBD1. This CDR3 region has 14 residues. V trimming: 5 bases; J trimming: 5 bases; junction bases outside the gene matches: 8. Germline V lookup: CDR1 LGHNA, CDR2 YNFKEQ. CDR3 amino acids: CASSARQGGETQYF. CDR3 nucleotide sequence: TGTGCCAGCAGCGCCCGACAGGGTGGGGAGACCCAGTACTTC.

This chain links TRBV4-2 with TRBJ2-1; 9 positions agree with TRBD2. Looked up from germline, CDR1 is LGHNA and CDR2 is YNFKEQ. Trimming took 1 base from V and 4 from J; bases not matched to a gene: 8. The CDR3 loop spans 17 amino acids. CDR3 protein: CASSQVSGGGGYNEQFF. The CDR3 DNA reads TGTGCCAGCAGCCAAGTTTCTGGCGGGGGGGGATACAATGAGCAGTTCTTC.

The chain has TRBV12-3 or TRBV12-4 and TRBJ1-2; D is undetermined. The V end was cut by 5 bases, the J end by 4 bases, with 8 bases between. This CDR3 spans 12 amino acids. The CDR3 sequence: CASSLWLYGYTF. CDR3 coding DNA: TGTGCCAGCAGTCTTTGGCTCTATGGCTACACCTTC.

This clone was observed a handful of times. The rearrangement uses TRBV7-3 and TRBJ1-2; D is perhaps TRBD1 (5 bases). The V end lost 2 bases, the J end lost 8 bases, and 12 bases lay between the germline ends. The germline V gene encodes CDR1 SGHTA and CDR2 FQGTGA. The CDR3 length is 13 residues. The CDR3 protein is CASSLYGGDGYTF. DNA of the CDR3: TGTGCCAGCAGCTTATATGGAGGGGACGGCTACACCTTC.

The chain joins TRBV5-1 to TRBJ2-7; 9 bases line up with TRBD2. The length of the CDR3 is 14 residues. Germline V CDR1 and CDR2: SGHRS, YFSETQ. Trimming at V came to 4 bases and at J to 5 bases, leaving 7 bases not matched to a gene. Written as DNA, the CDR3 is TGCGCCAGCAGCGACTGGACTAGCGAGGACGAGCAGTACTTC. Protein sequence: CASSDWTSEDEQYF.

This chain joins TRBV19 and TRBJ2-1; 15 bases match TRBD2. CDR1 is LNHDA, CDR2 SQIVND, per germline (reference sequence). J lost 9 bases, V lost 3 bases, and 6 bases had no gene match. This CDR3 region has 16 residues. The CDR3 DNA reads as TGTGCCAGTAGTATTAGGACTAGCGGGGGGGCCGGTGAGCAGTTCTTC. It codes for CASSIRTSGGAGEQFF.

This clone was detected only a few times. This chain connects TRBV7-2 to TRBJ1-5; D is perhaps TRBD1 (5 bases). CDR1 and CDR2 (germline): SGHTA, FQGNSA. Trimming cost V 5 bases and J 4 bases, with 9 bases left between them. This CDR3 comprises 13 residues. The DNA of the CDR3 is TGTGCCAGCAGCAGGACACGAAATCAGCCCCAGCATTTT. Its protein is CASSRTRNQPQHF.

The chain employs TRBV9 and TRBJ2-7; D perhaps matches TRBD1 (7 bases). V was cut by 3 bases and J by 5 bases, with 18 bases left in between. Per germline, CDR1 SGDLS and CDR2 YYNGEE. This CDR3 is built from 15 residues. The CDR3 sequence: CASSAAGRQGNEQYF. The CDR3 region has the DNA TGTGCCAGCAGCGCAGCCGGGAGACAGGGCAACGAGCAGTACTTC.

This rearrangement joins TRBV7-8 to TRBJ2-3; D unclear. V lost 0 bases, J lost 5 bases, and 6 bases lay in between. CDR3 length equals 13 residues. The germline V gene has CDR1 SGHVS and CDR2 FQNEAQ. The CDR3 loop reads CASSLAGRDTQYF. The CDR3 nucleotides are TGTGCCAGCAGCTTAGCTGGGCGAGATACGCAGTATTTT. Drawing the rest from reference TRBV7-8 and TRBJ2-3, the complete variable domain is GAGVSQSPRYKVAKRGQDVALRCDPISGHVSLFWYQQALGQGPEFLTYFQNEAQLDKSGLPSDRFFAERPEGSVSTLKIQRTQQEDSAVYLCASSLAGRDTQYFGPGTRLTVL.

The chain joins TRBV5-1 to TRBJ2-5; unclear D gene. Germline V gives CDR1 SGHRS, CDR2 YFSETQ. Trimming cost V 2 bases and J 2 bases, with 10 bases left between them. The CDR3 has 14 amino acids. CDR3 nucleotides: TGCGCCAGCAGCTTTTTAGCTACTCAAGAGACCCAGTACTTC. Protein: CASSFLATQETQYF. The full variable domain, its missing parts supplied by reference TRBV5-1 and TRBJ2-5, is KAGVTQTPRYLIKTRGQQVTLSCSPISGHRSVSWYQQTPGQGLQFLFEYFSETQRNKGNFPGRFSGRQFSNSRSEMNVSTLELGDSALYLCASSFLATQETQYFGPGTRLLVL.

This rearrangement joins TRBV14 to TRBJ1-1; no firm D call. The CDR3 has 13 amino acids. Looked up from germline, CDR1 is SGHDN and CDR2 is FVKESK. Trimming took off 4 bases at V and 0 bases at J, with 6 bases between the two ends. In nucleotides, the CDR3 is TGTGCCAGCAGCCCCCAGTTGAACACTGAAGCTTTCTTT. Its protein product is CASSPQLNTEAFF.